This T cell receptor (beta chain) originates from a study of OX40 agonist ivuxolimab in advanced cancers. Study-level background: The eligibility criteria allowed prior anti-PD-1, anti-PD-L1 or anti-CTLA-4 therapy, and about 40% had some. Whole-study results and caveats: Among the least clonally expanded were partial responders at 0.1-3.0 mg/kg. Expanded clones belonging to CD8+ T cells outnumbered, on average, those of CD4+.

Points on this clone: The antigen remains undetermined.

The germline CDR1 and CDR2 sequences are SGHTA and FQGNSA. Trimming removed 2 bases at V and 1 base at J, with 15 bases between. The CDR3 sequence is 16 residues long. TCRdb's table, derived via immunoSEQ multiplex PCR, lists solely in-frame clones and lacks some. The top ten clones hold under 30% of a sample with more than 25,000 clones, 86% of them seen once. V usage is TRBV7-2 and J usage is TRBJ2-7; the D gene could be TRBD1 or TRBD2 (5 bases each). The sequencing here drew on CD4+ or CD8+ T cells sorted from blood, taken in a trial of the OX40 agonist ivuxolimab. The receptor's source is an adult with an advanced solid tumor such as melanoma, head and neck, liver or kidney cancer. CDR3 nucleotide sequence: TGTGCCAGCAGCTTAAGAGGGGTGGACGGATCCTACGAGCAGTACTTC. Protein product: CASSLRGVDGSYEQYF.